Sequencing of this T cell receptor beta chain was carried out in a study of blood T cell repertoires in COVID-19. This CDR3 is 13 amino acids long. Trimming at V came to 2 bases and at J to 9 bases, leaving 6 bases not matched to a gene. CDR1 is SEHNR, CDR2 FQNEAQ, per germline (reference sequence). Authors' methods: Reference gene primer amplification gave estimated nucleated cell counts. The assay was immunoSEQ multiplex PCR, and TCRdb's table has in-frame clones only and misses some. Clonal size and the V and J genes are those of that table, whereas D and trimming came from the DNA. The sample carries 140,000 to 150,000 clones, 86% recorded once.

The chain carries TRBV7-9 and TRBJ1-2, with TRBD1 identical over 7 bases. Sequencing input: PBMCs or T cells enriched from blood (not recorded which). The TCR was taken from a middle-aged man who had recovered from COVID-19. The CDR3 here is CASSLQGTESYTF. CDR3 sequence (DNA): TGTGCCAGCAGCTTACAAGGGACAGAGAGCTACACCTTC.